This entry lists 32 T cell receptor beta chains sequenced from one sample in a study of T-cell reconstitution after alpha-beta-depleted transplantation in children. The authors prepared the TCRbeta library with unique molecular identifiers. TCRdb used MiXCR to reprocess the PCR reads, holding one entry per CDR3 protein. The data hold about 580,000 distinct CDR3 sequences, with roughly 27% observed a single time. The sample consisted of PBMCs, taken before TCRalphabeta/CD19-depleted stem cell transplant. The receptors stem from a boy in the first two years of life with Wiskott-Aldrich syndrome, due to receive a stem cell transplant.

In DNA, the CDR3 is TGTGCCAGCAGTTTGCGGCGGGGACCCTACAATGAGCAGTTCTTC. Amino acids: CASSLRRGPYNEQFF. The chain has TRBV27 and TRBJ2-1, with TRBD2 as a possible D gene (6 bases). The CDR3 runs 15 residues. CDR1 MNHEY and CDR2 SMNVEV come from the germline V gene (reference sequence). With 3 bases removed from V and 2 bases from J, the gap between germline ends came to 11 bases.

The chain combines TRBV5-1 with TRBJ2-5; 13 bases align to TRBD2. V lost 4 bases, J lost 2 bases, and 2 bases stayed unmatched. Looked up from germline, CDR1 is SGHRS and CDR2 is YFSETQ. The CDR3 contains 15 residues. Here the CDR3 reads CASSGTSGKQETQYF. The CDR3 DNA reads TGCGCCAGCAGCGGGACTAGCGGGAAGCAAGAGACCCAGTACTTC.

V gene TRBV18 combines with J gene TRBJ1-2; 7 nucleotides align to TRBD1. CDR1 and CDR2 (germline): KGHSH, LQKENI. The CDR3 has 13 amino acids. Trimming took 2 bases from V and 8 from J; bases not matched to a gene: 5. This CDR3 reads CASSPGRGGGYTF. CDR3 coding DNA: TGTGCCAGCTCACCAGGCAGAGGGGGCGGCTACACCTTC.

The CDR3: CASSPAWAGYGYTF. In DNA, the CDR3 is TGTGCCAGCAGCCCCGCATGGGCGGGCTATGGCTACACCTTC. The chain links TRBV25-1 to TRBJ1-2; D is unclear. CDR1 is MGHDK and CDR2 is SYGVNS in the germline V gene. This CDR3 is 14 amino acids long. V lost 6 bases to trimming and J lost 4 bases, with 15 bases between them.

This clonotype was detected only a few times. The chain has TRBV6-1 and TRBJ1-1; D unresolved. CDR1 is MNHNS, CDR2 SASEGT, per germline. V was cut by 4 bases and J by 3 bases, with 12 bases left in between. CDR3 length: 14 amino acids. The CDR3 region has the DNA TGTGCCAGCAGTGCGAAGGGTTCGGACACTGAAGCTTTCTTT. Its protein product is CASSAKGSDTEAFF.

The rearrangement joins TRBV27 to TRBJ1-1, with D unresolved. The CDR3 spans 14 residues. In germline, CDR1 is MNHEY, CDR2 SMNVEV (reference sequence). V dropped 6 bases and J dropped 0 bases, with 11 bases sitting between them. Here the CDR3 DNA reads TGTGCCAGCAGGATGGGATACATGAACACTGAAGCTTTCTTT. Translation gives CASRMGYMNTEAFF.

This sequence joins TRBV5-1 and TRBJ2-3, with unresolved D. Germline CDR1 SGHRS, CDR2 YFSETQ. This CDR3 contains 16 residues. V was pared by 0 bases and J by 2 bases, with 13 bases between. Here the CDR3 reads CASSLGPKPSTDTQYF. The DNA for the CDR3 is TGCGCCAGCAGCTTGGGGCCCAAACCTTCCACAGATACGCAGTATTTT.

This rearrangement joins TRBV20-1 to TRBJ2-3, with D perhaps matching TRBD2 (5 bases). The germline CDR1 and CDR2 sequences are DFQATT and SNEGSKA (reference sequence). The CDR3 is 14 amino acids. Trimming removed 3 bases from V and 0 bases from J, with 10 bases in between. The CDR3 spells CSASKSGSTDTQYF. In nucleotides, the CDR3 is TGCAGTGCTAGTAAAAGCGGTAGCACAGATACGCAGTATTTT.

This clonotype has more than one count but fewer than ten. The CDR3 reads CASSPRLAGYTQYF. DNA for the CDR3: TGTGCCAGCAGTCCCAGACTAGCGGGGTATACGCAGTATTTT. The chain is built from TRBV28 and TRBJ2-3; 11 bases match TRBD2. V gave up 5 bases and J gave up 7 bases; unmatched junction bases: 5. The CDR3 totals 14 residues. Per the germline V gene, CDR1 is MDHEN and CDR2 is SYDVKM.

The chain uses TRBV12-3 or TRBV12-4 and TRBJ2-5; 9 positions agree with TRBD2. The CDR3 length is 16 residues. Unmatched junction bases numbered 11, after V lost 2 bases and J lost 7 bases. CDR3 nucleotides: TGTGCCAGCAGTTTATTGGCGGGAGGGCCTCGTGGGACCCAGTACTTC. Amino acid sequence: CASSLLAGGPRGTQYF.

There are a few counts of this clonotype. V gene TRBV11-1 combines with J gene TRBJ2-3, with 8 positions matching TRBD2. The CDR3 runs 19 residues. Germline V gene sequence: CDR1 SGHAT, CDR2 FQDESV (reference sequence). V lost 5 bases to trimming and J lost 2 bases; unmatched junction nucleotides: 18. DNA for the CDR3: TGTGCCAGCAGCCGGAGAAGACTAGCGAAAAGGGGGGTCACAGATACGCAGTATTTT. Translating it yields CASSRRRLAKRGVTDTQYF. The whole variable domain, remainder taken from reference TRBV11-1 and TRBJ2-3, is EAEVAQSPRYKITEKSQAVAFWCDPISGHATLYWYRQILGQGPELLVQFQDESVVDDSQLPKDRFSAERLKGVDSTLKIQPAELGDSAMYLCASSRRRLAKRGVTDTQYFGPGTRLTVL.

This clonotype came up a few times. The gene calls are TRBV5-1 and TRBJ2-2; D is possibly TRBD2 (5 bases). Germline-derived CDR1 and CDR2 are SGHRS and YFSETQ. The germline V and J ends were trimmed by 4 bases and 5 bases, with 18 bases remaining between them. The CDR3 extends over 16 amino acids. CDR3 residues: CASSLLEGRGTGELFF. CDR3 sequence (DNA): TGCGCCAGCAGCCTCTTAGAGGGTCGAGGAACCGGGGAGCTGTTTTTT.

This clonotype has a handful of counts. The chain links TRBV10-3 to TRBJ2-7; TRBD1 matches 8 bases. V shed 4 bases and J 4 bases; nucleotides not matched to a gene: 6. Germline CDR1 ENHRY, CDR2 SYGVKD. The CDR3 covers 14 residues. The CDR3: CAISADREAYEQYF. The CDR3 DNA sequence: TGTGCCATCAGTGCGGACAGGGAGGCTTACGAGCAGTACTTC.

This clonotype showed up just a few times. Here the CDR3 DNA reads TGTGCCAGCAGTTATTGGACAGGGGACGAGCAGTACTTC. This codes for CASSYWTGDEQYF. V gene TRBV27 combines with J gene TRBJ2-7; 9 bases line up with TRBD1. From germline, CDR1 is MNHEY and CDR2 SMNVEV (reference sequence). This CDR3 has 13 residues. Trimming took 4 bases from V and 5 from J; bases not matched to a gene: 3.

V gene TRBV7-9 combines with J gene TRBJ2-5, with TRBD2 identical over 9 bases. Germline CDR1 SEHNR, CDR2 FQNEAQ (reference sequence). V was clipped by 1 base and J by 5 bases; unmatched bases: 8. CDR3 length: 16 residues. The CDR3 loop reads CASSLVTSGLRETQYF. CDR3 DNA: TGTGCCAGCAGCTTAGTTACTAGCGGGCTACGCGAGACCCAGTACTTC.

This clonotype was seen only once. The chain combines TRBV4-1 with TRBJ2-5; possibly TRBD2 for D (5 bases). Trimming stripped 3 bases from V and 2 bases from J, with 13 bases between. The CDR3 runs 15 residues. Germline CDR1 MGHRA, CDR2 YSYEKL. The CDR3 is CASSQYTPGQETQYF. The CDR3 DNA reads as TGCGCCAGCAGCCAGTACACCCCGGGACAAGAGACCCAGTACTTC.

This CDR3 is CASSFYRGPGTDTQYF. The CDR3 DNA sequence: TGTGCCAGCAGTTTTTACAGGGGGCCCGGCACAGATACGCAGTATTTT. The V and J genes are TRBV27 and TRBJ2-3; 9 nucleotides align to TRBD1. V dropped 3 bases and J dropped 1; count of bases not matched to a gene: 5. CDR3 length: 16 amino acids. Germline assignment: CDR1 MNHEY and CDR2 SMNVEV (reference sequence).

The sample holds a few counts of this clonotype. The rearrangement joins TRBV5-1 to TRBJ2-3, with no clear D. V was cut by 0 bases and J by 6 bases, with 5 bases left in between. The CDR3 runs 12 residues. Germline lookup yields CDR1 SGHRS and CDR2 YFSETQ. In nucleotides, the CDR3 is TGCGCCAGCAGCTTGGAGGAGGATACGCAGTATTTT. The encoded protein is CASSLEEDTQYF.

Ten or more counts support this clonotype. The V gene is TRBV10-3, the J gene TRBJ2-2, with 11 bases that match TRBD2. J lost 5 bases, V lost 4 bases, and 9 bases had no gene match. In germline, CDR1 is ENHRY, CDR2 SYGVKD. The CDR3 spans 17 residues. The CDR3 bases are TGTGCCATCAGTGCTTTAGCGGGAGGGTCCTCGACCGGGGAGCTGTTTTTT. This gives the protein CAISALAGGSSTGELFF.

The chain carries TRBV11-2 and TRBJ2-6; D unclear. Germline assignment: CDR1 SGHAT and CDR2 FQNNGV. The CDR3 is 16 amino acids. The V end was cut by 3 bases, the J end by 0 bases, with 9 bases between. CDR3 sequence: CASSFGIVSGANVLTF. Here the CDR3 DNA reads TGTGCCAGCAGCTTCGGAATAGTCTCTGGGGCCAACGTCCTGACTTTC.

This clonotype has more than one count but fewer than ten. The V gene is TRBV20-1, the J gene TRBJ2-7, with 10 nucleotides matching TRBD2. With V trimmed by 0 bases and J by 3 bases, 5 bases remained unmatched. CDR1 DFQATT and CDR2 SNEGSKA come from the germline V gene (reference sequence). The length of the CDR3 is 15 residues. The CDR3 reads CSARDLTSGNYEQYF. The CDR3 region has the DNA TGCAGTGCTAGAGATTTAACTAGCGGGAACTACGAGCAGTACTTC.

This clonotype was observed a handful of times. The CDR3 here is CASSRDRGSEKLFF. The CDR3 DNA reads as TGTGCCAGTTCCCGGGACAGGGGTTCCGAAAAACTGTTTTTT. The chain couples TRBV6-1 to TRBJ1-4; 10 nucleotides match TRBD1. Trimming cost V 9 bases and J 8 bases; bases outside gene matches: 9. CDR3 size: 14 residues. Germline assignment: CDR1 MNHNS and CDR2 SASEGT.

This rearrangement joins TRBV5-1 to TRBJ2-2, with D tentatively TRBD1 (6 bases). CDR1 and CDR2 (germline): SGHRS, YFSETQ. V gave up 4 bases and J gave up 7 bases, with 14 bases separating them. This CDR3 spans 14 amino acids. CDR3 residues: CASSVRGHDGELFF. CDR3 bases: TGCGCCAGCAGCGTCAGGGGTCATGACGGGGAGCTGTTTTTT.

The chain combines TRBV19 with TRBJ2-7; weak D call: TRBD2 (5 bases). Germline lookup yields CDR1 LNHDA and CDR2 SQIVND (reference sequence). This CDR3 spans 13 amino acids. The V end lost 3 bases, the J end lost 4 bases, and 10 bases lay between the germline ends. The CDR3 nucleotides read TGTGCCAGTAGTATCCCGGGGTTGTACGAGCAGTACTTC. Its translation: CASSIPGLYEQYF.

This clonotype was seen more than once but under ten times. The rearrangement links TRBV5-1 to TRBJ1-2; 11 bases map to TRBD1. The length of the CDR3 is 15 residues. The junction had 8 bases not matched to a gene; V was cut back by 2 bases and J by 8 bases. Germline V gene data show CDR1 as SGHRS and CDR2 as YFSETQ. CDR3 coding DNA: TGCGCCAGCAGCTTTCGGACAGGGGGCGGATTAGGCTACACCTTC. This codes for CASSFRTGGGLGYTF.

This clonotype turned up a few times. The chain is built from TRBV12-3 or TRBV12-4 and TRBJ2-7; 7 bases are shared with TRBD2. The CDR3 loop spans 15 amino acids. V was pared by 1 base and J by 4 bases, with 7 bases of the junction left unmatched. Here the CDR3 DNA reads TGTGCCAGCAGTTTAGTCGGAGCGGGACCATACGAGCAGTACTTC. It codes for CASSLVGAGPYEQYF.

The gene calls are TRBV18 and TRBJ2-7, with TRBD1 identical over 10 bases. CDR1 and CDR2 from the germline V gene are KGHSH and LQKENI. The V and J ends lost 4 bases and 7 bases, in that order; junction bases with no gene match: 10. The CDR3 has 15 amino acids. CDR3 residues: CASSQDRGSLREQYF. The CDR3 nucleotides read TGTGCCAGCTCACAGGACAGGGGGTCCCTTCGGGAGCAGTACTTC.

This clonotype was counted between two and nine times. The chain couples TRBV20-1 to TRBJ2-1, with unresolved D. The CDR3 has 13 amino acids. Germline-derived CDR1 and CDR2 are DFQATT and SNEGSKA (reference sequence). The V and J ends lost 0 bases and 4 bases respectively, with 7 bases between them. CDR3 nucleotide sequence: TGCAGTGCTAGAGATGGGATGTACAATGAGCAGTTCTTC. As protein: CSARDGMYNEQFF.

There are a few counts of this clonotype. The J gene is TRBJ1-4, the V gene TRBV4-1; tentatively, D is TRBD1 (5 bases). Germline V gives CDR1 MGHRA, CDR2 YSYEKL. The ends were cut back, 6 bases at V and 8 bases at J, with 19 bases in the middle. The CDR3 totals 15 residues. The CDR3 DNA is TGCGCCAGCAGAGGTCCCAGTGGGGGGAGAGAAAAACTGTTTTTT. Its protein product is CASRGPSGGREKLFF.

V gene TRBV14 combines with J gene TRBJ2-7, with 12 bases that match TRBD2. Unmatched junction bases numbered 6, after V lost 6 bases and J lost 3 bases. The CDR3 has 15 amino acids. Germline CDR1 is SGHDN and CDR2 is FVKESK. This CDR3 is CASSQTSGRIYEQYF. The CDR3 coding sequence is TGTGCCAGCAGTCAAACTAGCGGGAGGATCTACGAGCAGTACTTC.

The chain recombines TRBV28 with TRBJ2-7; TRBD1 matches 10 bases. The CDR3 loop spans 16 amino acids. Losses at the gene ends were 5 bases for V and 2 bases for J; bases not matched to a gene: 9. The germline V gene encodes CDR1 MDHEN and CDR2 SYDVKM. This CDR3 reads CASSPRRDRGTYEQYF. The CDR3, as DNA: TGTGCCAGCAGTCCTCGGCGGGACAGGGGTACCTACGAGCAGTACTTC.

The chain carries TRBV6-5 and TRBJ1-2; possible D gene TRBD1, 5 bases. Trimming pared 0 bases from V and 8 bases from J, leaving 16 bases between. Germline CDR1 reads MNHEY; CDR2 reads SVGAGI. CDR3 length equals 15 residues. CDR3 region: CASSYSKAGMGGYTF. In DNA form, the CDR3 reads TGTGCCAGCAGTTACTCGAAGGCAGGGATGGGAGGCTACACCTTC.